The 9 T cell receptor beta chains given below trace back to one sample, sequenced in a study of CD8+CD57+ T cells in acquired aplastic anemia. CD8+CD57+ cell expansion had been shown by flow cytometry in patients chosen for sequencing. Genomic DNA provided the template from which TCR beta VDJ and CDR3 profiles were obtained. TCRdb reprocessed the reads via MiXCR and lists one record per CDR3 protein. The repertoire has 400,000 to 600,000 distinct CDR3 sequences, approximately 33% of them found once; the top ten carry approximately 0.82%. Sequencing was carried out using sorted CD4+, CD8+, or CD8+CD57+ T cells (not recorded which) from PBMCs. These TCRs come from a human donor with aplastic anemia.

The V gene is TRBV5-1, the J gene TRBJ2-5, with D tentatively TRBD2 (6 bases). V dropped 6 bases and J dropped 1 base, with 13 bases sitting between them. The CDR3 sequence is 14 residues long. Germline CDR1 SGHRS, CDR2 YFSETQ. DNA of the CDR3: TGCGCCAGCACCCTTCGGGGGACCCAAGAGACCCAGTACTTC. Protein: CASTLRGTQETQYF.

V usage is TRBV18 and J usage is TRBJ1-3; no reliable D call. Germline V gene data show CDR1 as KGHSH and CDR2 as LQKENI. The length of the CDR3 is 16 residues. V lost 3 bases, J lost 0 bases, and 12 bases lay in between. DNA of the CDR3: TGTGCCAGCTCACCGGGTCGGACGGACTCTGGAAACACCATATATTTT. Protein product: CASSPGRTDSGNTIYF.

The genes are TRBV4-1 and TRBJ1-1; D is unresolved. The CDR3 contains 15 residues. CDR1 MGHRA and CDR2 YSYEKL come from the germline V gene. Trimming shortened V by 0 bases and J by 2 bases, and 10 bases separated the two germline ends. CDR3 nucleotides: TGCGCCAGCAGCCAAGAGAGTACATTAAACACTGAAGCTTTCTTT. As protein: CASSQESTLNTEAFF.

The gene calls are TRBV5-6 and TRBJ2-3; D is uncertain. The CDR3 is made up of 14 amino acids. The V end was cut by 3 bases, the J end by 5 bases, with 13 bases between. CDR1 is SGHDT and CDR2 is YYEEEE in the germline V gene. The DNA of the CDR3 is TGTGCCAGCAGCTCTTATCGGGTTTTAGATACGCAGTATTTT. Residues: CASSSYRVLDTQYF.

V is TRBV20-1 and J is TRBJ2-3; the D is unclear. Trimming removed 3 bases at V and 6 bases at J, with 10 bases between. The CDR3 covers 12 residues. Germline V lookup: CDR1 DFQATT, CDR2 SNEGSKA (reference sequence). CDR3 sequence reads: CSASRFLDTQYF. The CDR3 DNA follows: TGCAGTGCTAGCCGGTTCTTGGATACGCAGTATTTT.

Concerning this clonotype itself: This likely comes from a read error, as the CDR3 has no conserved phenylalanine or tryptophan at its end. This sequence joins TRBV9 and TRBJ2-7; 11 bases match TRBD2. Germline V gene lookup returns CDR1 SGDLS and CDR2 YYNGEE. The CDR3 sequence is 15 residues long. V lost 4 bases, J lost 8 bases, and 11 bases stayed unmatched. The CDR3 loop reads CASSPGTSGSYQQYL. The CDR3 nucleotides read TGTGCCAGCAGCCCCGGGACTAGCGGAAGCTATCAGCAGTACCTC.

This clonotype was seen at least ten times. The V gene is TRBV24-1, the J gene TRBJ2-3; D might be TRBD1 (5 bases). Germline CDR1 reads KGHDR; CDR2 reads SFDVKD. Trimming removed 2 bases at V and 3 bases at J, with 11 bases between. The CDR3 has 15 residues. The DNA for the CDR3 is TGTGCCACCAGTGATTCGAATCAGGGAACAGATACGCAGTATTTT. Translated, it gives CATSDSNQGTDTQYF.

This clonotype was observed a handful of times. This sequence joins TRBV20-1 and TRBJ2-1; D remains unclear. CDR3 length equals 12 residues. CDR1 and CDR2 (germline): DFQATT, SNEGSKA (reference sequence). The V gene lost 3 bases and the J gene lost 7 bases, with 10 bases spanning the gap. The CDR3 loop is CSASRRVNEQFF. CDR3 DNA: TGCAGTGCTAGTCGCCGTGTAAATGAGCAGTTCTTC.

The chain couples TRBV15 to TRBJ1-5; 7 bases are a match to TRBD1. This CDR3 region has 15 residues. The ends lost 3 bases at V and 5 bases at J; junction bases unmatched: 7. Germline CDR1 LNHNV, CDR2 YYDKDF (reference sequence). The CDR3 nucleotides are TGTGCCACCAGCAGCTTGACAACAGGGGATCAGCCCCAGCATTTT. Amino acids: CATSSLTTGDQPQHF.